The rows below give T cell receptor beta chains drawn from one sample of a study of response to subunit inactivated influenza vaccine. TCRdb recomputed calls from the RT-PCR reads with MiXCR, one row per CDR3 protein. The sample lists 500,000 to 750,000 distinct CDR3 sequences, 12% to 15% seen once, with over 8.5% in the top ten. The sequencing here drew on PBMCs from blood, taken about 12 days after vaccination. These receptor sequences come from a man in his forties or fifties who received an inactivated influenza vaccine. The CDR3 runs from the conserved cysteine through the conserved F or W. D genes are given only for firm matches. Where a row states a size, it is once, few, many or the class of an expanded clone; other rows omit it.

v_gene,j_gene,d_gene,abundance,len,CDR3nt,CDR3aa
TRBV7-9,TRBJ2-1,TRBD2,few,16,TGTGCCAGCAGCTCTAGGGGACTAGCGGGAAGGGATGAGCAGTTCTTC,CASSSRGLAGRDEQFF
TRBV12-3/TRBV12-4,TRBJ1-2,TRBD1,.,14,TGTGCCAGCAGTTTAGCAGGACAGGTGGGGACTCTGACCTTC,CASSLAGQVGTLTF
TRBV5-1,TRBJ2-5,.,.,15,TGCGCCAGCAGCTTGGACGGGATGTACCAAGAGACCCAGTACTTC,CASSLDGMYQETQYF
TRBV7-9,TRBJ2-6,.,few,14,TGTGCCAGCACCCCATGGGATGGGGCCAACGTCCTGACTTTC,CASTPWDGANVLTF
TRBV20-1,TRBJ2-1,TRBD2,few,14,TGCAGTGCTGTATGGTATAGCGGGAACCATGAGCAGTTCTTC,CSAVWYSGNHEQFF
TRBV7-9,TRBJ2-3,TRBD2,.,15,TGTGCCAGCAGCTCACCTCGGGGGGGTCCACATACGCAGTATTTT,CASSSPRGGPHTQYF
TRBV7-2,TRBJ2-7,.,many,15,TGCGCCAGCAGCTTGGGGGGTCGGAGCTCCTACGAGCAGTACTTC,CASSLGGRSSYEQYF
TRBV30,TRBJ2-7,TRBD1,.,16,TGTGCCTGGAGTGTACTCTGGGACAGGGGCTCCTACGAGCAGTACTTC,CAWSVLWDRGSYEQYF
TRBV5-1,TRBJ2-1,.,.,15,TGCGCCAGCAGCTTGGACTGGAGCTCCTACAATGAGCAGTTCTTC,CASSLDWSSYNEQFF
TRBV24-1,TRBJ2-3,TRBD2,few,19,TGTGCCACCAGTGATCCCGAGTGGGTAACTAGCGGAGCCTCAGATACGCAGTATTTT,CATSDPEWVTSGASDTQYF
TRBV4-3,TRBJ2-7,.,.,15,TGCGCCAGCAGCCCCGGGGGGCTAGCGGTTTACGAGCAGTACTTC,CASSPGGLAVYEQYF
TRBV5-1,TRBJ2-1,TRBD2,few,16,TGCGCCAGCAGCGGGGGTAAGGGACTAGCAGTGAATGAGCAGTTCTTC,CASSGGKGLAVNEQFF
TRBV5-1,TRBJ2-3,TRBD1,few,16,TGCGCCAGCAGCAAATTCAGGGGGCGGGGCACAGATACGCAGTATTTT,CASSKFRGRGTDTQYF
TRBV6-1,TRBJ2-2,.,few,15,TGTGCCAGCAGCGTTCCCCGGGCGGGAACCGGGGAGCTGTTTTTT,CASSVPRAGTGELFF
TRBV6-1,TRBJ2-6,TRBD1,many,16,TGTGCCAGCAGTAAGGGACAGCACCCGACCGCCAACGTCCTGACTTTC,CASSKGQHPTANVLTF
TRBV5-1,TRBJ2-3,.,.,14,TGCGCCAGCAGCTTGGGACGGGGCGGAGATACGCAGTATTTT,CASSLGRGGDTQYF
TRBV20-1,TRBJ2-5,.,few,15,TGCAGTGCTAAAGAACAGGGGAGGTACCAAGAGACCCAGTACTTC,CSAKEQGRYQETQYF
TRBV7-2,TRBJ2-1,.,.,16,TGTGCCAGCAGCCCACCCCGGGACCATCTAGCGTCTGAGCAGTTCTTC,CASSPPRDHLASEQFF
TRBV5-1,TRBJ2-7,TRBD1,many,13,TGTGCCAGCTCACTCGGGACAGGCTACGAGCAGTACTTC,CASSLGTGYEQYF
TRBV7-2,TRBJ1-6,TRBD1,few,15,TGTGCCAGCAGGGAGGGGACAGGGATTAATTCACCCCTCCACTTT,CASREGTGINSPLHF
TRBV5-1,TRBJ2-1,TRBD2,many,16,TGCGCCAGCAGCTTGGCCCCAGCGGGAGTTCCCGATGAGCAGTTCTTC,CASSLAPAGVPDEQFF
TRBV9,TRBJ2-7,TRBD2,.,15,TGTGCCAGCAGCGTTACTAGCGGGAGTATGTACGAGCAGTACTTC,CASSVTSGSMYEQYF
TRBV29-1,TRBJ1-2,.,few,12,TGCAGCGTTGAAAGACAGAACTATGGCTACACCTTC,CSVERQNYGYTF
TRBV7-2,TRBJ1-1,.,many,12,TGTGCCAGCAGCTTAGAGAGCAGAGAAGCTTTCTTT,CASSLESREAFF
TRBV20-1,TRBJ2-1,TRBD2,few,14,TGCAGTGCTGCCGGGACTAAGACCTACAATGAGCAGTTCTTC,CSAAGTKTYNEQFF
TRBV5-4,TRBJ2-5,.,few,13,TGTGCCAGCAGCGCCCGGGCCCGGGAGACCCAGTACTTC,CASSARARETQYF
TRBV15,TRBJ2-6,TRBD2,few,15,TGTGCCACCAGCTGGGGACTAGCAGGGGCCAACGTCCTGACTTTC,CATSWGLAGANVLTF